The count of the clone carrying this TCR beta chain is one. The sample originates from a study of CD8 T cells in Susac syndrome. Germline CDR1 is DFQATT and CDR2 is SNEGSKA (reference sequence). The CDR3 runs to 14 residues. V was trimmed by 6 bases and J by 0 bases, leaving 14 bases between them. The authors reverse transcribed roughly 0.5 to 1 ug RNA with random hexamers. Each CDR3 protein gets one entry after TCRdb re-called the immunoSEQ multiplex PCR reads with MiXCR. Of under 250,000 distinct CDR3 sequences listed, around 93% are singletons. This chain links TRBV20-1 with TRBJ1-2; D call uncertain. The clonotype was recovered from a human donor with Susac syndrome. Sequences were obtained from CD4+ T cells from PBMCs. The CDR3 protein is CSARGGAANYGYTF. The CDR3 region has the DNA TGCAGTGCCCGAGGCGGTGCGGCTAACTATGGCTACACCTTC.